This T cell receptor beta chain appears in the sequencing data of a study of cytotoxic CD8 clonotypes in ibrutinib-treated CLL. Background on the study: Recorded responses included approximately 25 partial and 2 complete; following median about 68 months, roughly 15 stayed remitted and roughly twelve progressed.

The CDR3 has 12 residues. From germline, CDR1 is GTSNPN and CDR2 SVGIG (reference sequence). Trimming left V 7 bases short and J 0 bases short, with 9 bases between. Library input was approximately 1.8 micrograms of DNA from cryopreserved PBMCs. Clones were sequenced by immunoSEQ multiplex PCR, and TCRdb holds only the in-frame ones, with some missing. This table has more than 60,000 clones, roughly 80% appearing once. This clonotype was sampled from a human donor with chronic lymphocytic leukemia. Sequenced material: PBMCs, taken after 24 months of ibrutinib treatment. The rearrangement links TRBV30 to TRBJ2-5; D uncertain. CDR3 loop: CAYAQNQETQYF. In DNA, the CDR3 is TGTGCCTACGCACAGAACCAAGAGACCCAGTACTTC.